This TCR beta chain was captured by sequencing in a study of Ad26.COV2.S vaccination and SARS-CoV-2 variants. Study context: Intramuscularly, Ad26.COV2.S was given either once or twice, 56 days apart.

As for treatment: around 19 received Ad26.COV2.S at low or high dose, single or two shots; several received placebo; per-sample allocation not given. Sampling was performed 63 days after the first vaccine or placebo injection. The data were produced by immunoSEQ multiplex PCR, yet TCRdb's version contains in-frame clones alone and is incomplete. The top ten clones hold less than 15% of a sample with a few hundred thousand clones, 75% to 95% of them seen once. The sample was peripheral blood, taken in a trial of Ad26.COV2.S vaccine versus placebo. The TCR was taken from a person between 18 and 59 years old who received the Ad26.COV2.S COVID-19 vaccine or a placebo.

CDR3 in amino acids: CAISGSLAGGREQYF. For the CDR3, the DNA is TGTGCCATCAGTGGGTCTCTAGCGGGAGGCAGGGAGCAGTACTTC. The genes are TRBV10-3 and TRBJ2-7; TRBD2 agrees at 11 bases. Trimming removed 4 bases from V and 7 bases from J; junction bases left unmatched: 9. Germline assignment: CDR1 ENHRY and CDR2 SYGVKD. This CDR3 has 15 residues.